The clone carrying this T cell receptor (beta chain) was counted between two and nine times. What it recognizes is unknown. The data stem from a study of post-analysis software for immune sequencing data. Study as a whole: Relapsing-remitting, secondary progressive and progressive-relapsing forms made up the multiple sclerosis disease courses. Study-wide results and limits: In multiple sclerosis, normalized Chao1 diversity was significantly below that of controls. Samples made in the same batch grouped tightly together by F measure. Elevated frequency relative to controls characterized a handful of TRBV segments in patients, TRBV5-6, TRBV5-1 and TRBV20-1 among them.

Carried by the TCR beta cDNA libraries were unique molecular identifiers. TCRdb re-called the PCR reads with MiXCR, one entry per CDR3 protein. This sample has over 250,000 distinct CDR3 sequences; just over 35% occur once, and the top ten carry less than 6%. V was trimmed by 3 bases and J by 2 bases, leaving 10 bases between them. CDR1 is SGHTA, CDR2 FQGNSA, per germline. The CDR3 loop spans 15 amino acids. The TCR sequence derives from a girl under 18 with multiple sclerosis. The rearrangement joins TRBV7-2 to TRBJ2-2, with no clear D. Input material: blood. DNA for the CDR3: TGTGCCAGCAGCTTGAACCTTTTTAACACCGGGGAGCTGTTTTTT. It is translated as CASSLNLFNTGELFF.